This T cell receptor (beta chain) was sequenced for a study of technical replicates of blood from a handful of donors. This clone was detected only once. The V end was cut by 6 bases, the J end by 7 bases, with 18 bases between. Germline CDR1 SGHDT, CDR2 YYEEEE. The CDR3 has 14 amino acids. Using immunoSEQ multiplex PCR, the repertoire was profiled, and TCRdb retains in-frame clones only, with some absent. The profile shows about 15,000 clones, 85% to 90% of them singletons. This receptor was obtained from a human donor in good health. The sequencing sample was made of PBMCs. The genes are TRBV5-6 and TRBJ2-3; D remains ambiguous. The CDR3 DNA reads TGTGCCAGCATCGAAACTCAGGAACGATATACGCAGTATTTT. Translated: CASIETQERYTQYF.